This T cell receptor (beta chain) is from a study of blood T cells in healthy people across ages. Trimming cost V 4 bases and J 6 bases, with 1 base left between them. This CDR3 contains 9 residues. From germline, CDR1 is SGDLS and CDR2 YYNGEE. Points on this clonotype: Its antigen is as yet unknown.

Study outcomes and limitations: Per million T cells, TCR beta diversity dropped about linearly as age rose. Because donor CMV status was unknown, expanded clonotype changes were possibly confounded.

PCR was performed a second time for about 6 to 11 cycles using a sample-barcoded 5' primer and a J-beta primer mix. TCRdb fed the 5' RACE reads into MiXCR, producing one record per CDR3 protein. This sample yields about 1.8 million distinct CDR3 sequences, of which about 50% are seen a single time; approximately 2.1% belongs to the top ten. Isolation of PBMCs gave at least 7 million cells per sample. The authors extracted at least 5 micrograms of total RNA per sample. V is TRBV9 and J is TRBJ1-1; D is undetermined. This clonotype was sampled from a woman in her thirties or forties in good health. The material sequenced was blood. The CDR3 coding sequence is TGTGCCAGCAGCCCTGAAGCTTTCTTT. Protein: CASSPEAFF.